This entry is about one T cell receptor (beta chain). Its binding antigen is unknown. Base quality data are lacking; no much larger clone is found one base away. The data stem from a study of OX40 agonist ivuxolimab in advanced cancers. With respect to the entire study: Ivuxolimab, which targeted the costimulatory receptor OX40 (CD134), was an agonistic, fully human IgG2 monoclonal antibody. Intravenous ivuxolimab was administered to patients every 2 weeks at six dose levels: 0.01, 0.1, 0.3, 1.5, 3 and 10 mg/kg. The monotherapy dose-escalation portion (N ≈ 57 patients) of the phase I ivuxolimab trial is reported in the paper. The dose-escalation cohort was roughly 87% male with a mean age of about 60 years, ranging from 23 to 79. Partial responses were achieved by three dose-escalation patients, of whom one had hepatocellular carcinoma and two had cutaneous melanoma. Peripheral TCRbeta sequencing was intended to test whether TCR sequence diversity was altered and clonal T-cell expansion was caused by ivuxolimab. Patients were allowed to have had prior anti-PD-1, anti-PD-L1 or anti-CTLA-4 therapy, and roughly 40% of the dose-escalation patients had been treated with checkpoint inhibitors. Of the approximately 53 patients in dose escalation, about 20 had hepatocellular carcinoma, some 15 had melanoma, 9 had renal cell carcinoma and 9 had head and neck cancer.

Study-level results and caveats: Low levels of normalized T-cell clonal expansion were also seen in some patients who did not respond. After ivuxolimab, expanded clones were on average more numerous among CD8+ T cells than among CD4+ T cells. In the 0.1-3.0 mg/kg groups, partial responders were among the patients with the lowest normalized peripheral clonal expansion, particularly in CD8+ T cells. At doses of 0.1 to 3.0 mg/kg, clonal expansion of both CD4+ and CD8+ blood T cells was observed from baseline to week 6. Antigen specificity was not determined for the clonally expanded peripheral T cells.

CDR1 MNHEY and CDR2 SMNVEV were looked up in the germline V gene (reference sequence). Including the terminal cysteine and phenylalanine, the CDR3 comprises 14 residues. The read is trimmed to its CDR3 DNA, 42 bases read in frame from base 1. The germline V end is reduced by 7 bases and the J end by 4 bases; junction bases left unmatched: 9. Genomic DNA was isolated from the sorted cells so that the TCRbeta CDR3 region could be sequenced. The immunoSEQ Assay was used for sequencing of TCRbeta CDR3 regions. Sourced from immuneACCESS, this table was stored by TCRdb with only in-frame sequences that have V and J called. A share of the clones is absent; for the studies checked, an unresolved V gene accounts for under half, and the remainder has no known explanation. Counted in this sample were tens of thousands of clones; around 92% of them appeared once. Of the sample, around 25% falls within the top ten clones.

Patients with autoimmune disease history or receiving systemic immunosuppression were excluded from the trial. In every dose cohort, peripheral blood was drawn for TCR sequencing at baseline, cycle 4 day 1, and cycle 7 day 1. Samples came from an open-label, multicenter, first-in-human phase I dose-escalation trial of ivuxolimab. The trial enrolled adults with locally advanced or metastatic head and neck squamous cell, hepatocellular, melanoma or renal cell carcinoma. Before TCR sequencing, CD4+ and CD8+ T cells were separately sorted from peripheral blood. The receptor comes from an adult with an advanced solid tumor such as melanoma, head and neck, liver or kidney cancer. The V and J segments used are TRBV27 and TRBJ1-2, with 7 bases matching TRBD1. The sequencing used CD4+ or CD8+ T cells sorted from blood, collected in a trial of the OX40 agonist ivuxolimab. CDR3 sequence: CASKTPGQSYGYTF. The bases are TGTGCCAGCAAAACTCCGGGACAGTCCTATGGCTACACCTTC.